The clone carrying this T cell receptor (beta chain) appeared once. This sample was included in a study of blood T cell repertoires in COVID-19. Using immunoSEQ multiplex PCR, the repertoire was profiled, and TCRdb retains in-frame clones only, with some absent. The sample contains 150,000 to 200,000 clones, roughly 82% of which appear only once. Participants spanned ages about 18 to 89 years and resided in about two dozen US areas. Cohorts were determined from participant-reported clinical history. Germline V CDR1 and CDR2: SGHDN, FVKESK. Deletions cut 0 bases from V and 2 bases from J, with 11 bases between. The CDR3 sequence is 16 residues long.

This clonotype was obtained from a woman aged 55-70 years with acute COVID-19. Sequenced: PBMCs or T cells enriched from blood (not recorded which). This rearrangement joins TRBV14 to TRBJ1-3; D ambiguous. The CDR3 sequence: CASSQEFHLAGNTIYF. The CDR3 coding sequence is TGTGCCAGCAGCCAAGAATTTCACTTAGCTGGAAACACCATATATTTT.